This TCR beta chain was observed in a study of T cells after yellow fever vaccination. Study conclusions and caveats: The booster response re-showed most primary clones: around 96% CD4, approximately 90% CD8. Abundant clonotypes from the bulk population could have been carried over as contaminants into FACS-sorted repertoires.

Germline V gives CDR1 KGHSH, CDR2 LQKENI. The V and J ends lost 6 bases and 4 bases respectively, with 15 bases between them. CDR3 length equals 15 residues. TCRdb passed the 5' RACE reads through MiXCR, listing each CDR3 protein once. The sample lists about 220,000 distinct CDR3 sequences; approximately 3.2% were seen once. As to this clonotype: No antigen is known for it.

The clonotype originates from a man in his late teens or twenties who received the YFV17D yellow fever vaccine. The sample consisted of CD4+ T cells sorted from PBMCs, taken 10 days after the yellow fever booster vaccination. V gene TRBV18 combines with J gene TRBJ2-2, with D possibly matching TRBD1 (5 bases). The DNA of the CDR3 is TGTGCCAGCTCCCTCACCACCAGGGTCACCGGGGAGCTGTTTTTT. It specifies CASSLTTRVTGELFF.